The clone carrying this TCR beta chain was recorded once. The data were taken from a study of blood T cell repertoires in COVID-19. Study-wide background: The United States, Italy and Spain supplied acute and convalescent COVID-19 samples. Sample material is recorded as cDNA or gDNA derived from T cells, B-cell-depleted T cells, or PBMCs.

Authors' data handling: How many nucleated cells were present was estimated from reference gene primer amplification. The table came from immunoSEQ multiplex PCR; TCRdb's copy has only in-frame clones and leaves some out. D and trimming come from the DNA, and the V and J calls and clone size come from that table. The table records about 150,000 clones, roughly nine tenths of them present only once. The sample consisted of peripheral blood. The receptor's source is a woman aged 60-75 years with active COVID-19.

The CDR3 spells CASSQVPRENTEAFF. The CDR3 DNA is TGCGCCAGCAGCCAAGTTCCCAGGGAGAACACTGAAGCTTTCTTT. The V call is TRBV4-1, the J call TRBJ1-1, with D possibly matching TRBD1 (5 bases). Germline CDR1 is MGHRA and CDR2 is YSYEKL. The CDR3 runs 15 residues. V lost 1 base and J 1 base, leaving 10 bases between the germline ends.